This TCR beta chain was sequenced during a study of regulatory T cells in long-lasting Graves disease. Study information: Newly diagnosed Graves' patients had under 3 months of antithyroid drugs.

This clonotype has a count of ten or more. For TCR beta, libraries came from iRepertoire HTBI primers and Arm-PCR of CDR3 regions. TCRdb reanalysed the multiplex PCR reads using MiXCR and keeps one entry per CDR3 protein. This sample has 680,000 or so distinct CDR3 sequences; about 15% occur once, and the top ten carry approximately 18%. The germline V gene has CDR1 MNHNS and CDR2 SASEGT. The CDR3 has 13 residues. Trimming left V 3 bases short and J 8 bases short, with 13 bases between. Described time point: newly diagnosed GD, antithyroid drugs for less than 3 months. Preparation of the TCR library used RNA extracted from PBMCs. This sample also appeared in a second study, on T cells in Graves' hyperthyroidism and ophthalmopathy. That paper notes: Ophthalmopathy and stable hyperthyroidism were told apart by a 13 V-J model. The model anticipated ophthalmopathy a median about 7 months pre-onset.

This sequence was found in a woman in her 30s with Graves disease. Sequenced here: peripheral blood mononuclear cells (PBMCs), sampled at new diagnosis, from a patient treated with antithyroid drugs. The J gene is TRBJ1-2, the V gene TRBV6-1; D is perhaps TRBD1 (6 bases). In nucleotides, the CDR3 is TGTGCCAGCAGTGACCAGGGGTGGGGCGGCTACACCTTC. Amino acid sequence: CASSDQGWGGYTF.